A selection of T cell receptor beta chains follows, all from one sample in a study of early T cells in non-severe SARS-CoV-2 infection. One entry per CDR3 protein results from TCRdb running MiXCR on the 5' RACE reads. The sample consists of approximately 33,000 distinct CDR3 sequences, about 5% of them appearing once. Sequenced: whole blood. These receptors all stem from an adult who was a healthcare worker with PCR-confirmed SARS-CoV-2 infection or an uninfected control (not recorded which). CDR3s include the opening cysteine and the closing phenylalanine or tryptophan. A D gene is named only where the DNA matches it firmly. Clone size, where shown, is once, few, many, or a class for clones that have expanded.

D gene: NA
J gene: TRBJ2-6
V gene: TRBV28
clone size: few
CDR3 DNA: TGTGCCAGCAGTCTCACAGAAACGGGGGCCAACGTCCTGACTTTC
CDR3 protein: CASSLTETGANVLTF

D gene: NA
J gene: TRBJ1-2
V gene: TRBV3-1
clone size: many
CDR3 DNA: TGTGCCAGCAGCCCACTCGCGGGAAAGAACACCTTC
CDR3 protein: CASSPLAGKNTF

D gene: NA
J gene: TRBJ1-5
V gene: TRBV19
clone size: many
CDR3 DNA: TGTGCCAGTAGTACCCCCCCCCGGGGGATTGGCAATCAGCCCCAGCATTTT
CDR3 protein: CASSTPPRGIGNQPQHF

D gene: NA
J gene: TRBJ1-4
V gene: TRBV6-6
clone size: many
CDR3 DNA: TGTGCCAGCAGTTACAGGGATGAAAAACTGTTTTTT
CDR3 protein: CASSYRDEKLFF

D gene: TRBD2
J gene: TRBJ2-5
V gene: TRBV7-8
clone size: many
CDR3 DNA: TGTGCCAGCAGTCAAATCCCGGGACTAGCGGGAGTAGAGACCCAGTACTTC
CDR3 protein: CASSQIPGLAGVETQYF

D gene: TRBD2
J gene: TRBJ2-1
V gene: TRBV5-1
clone size: many
CDR3 DNA: TGCGCCAGCAGCGCTTCTAGCGGGGGGTACAATGAGCAGTTCTTC
CDR3 protein: CASSASSGGYNEQFF

D gene: NA
J gene: TRBJ2-4
V gene: TRBV20-1
clone size: NA
CDR3 DNA: TGCAGTGCTCCCCCTGTTGGGGAAGCCAAAAACATTCAGTACTTC
CDR3 protein: CSAPPVGEAKNIQYF

D gene: NA
J gene: TRBJ2-2
V gene: TRBV2
clone size: many
CDR3 DNA: TGTGCCAGCACCCTAGACTACACCGGGGAGCTGTTTTTT
CDR3 protein: CASTLDYTGELFF

D gene: TRBD1
J gene: TRBJ2-5
V gene: TRBV7-9
clone size: many
CDR3 DNA: TGTGCCAGCAGCTTAGCGGGACAGGCCTCAGAGACCCAGTACTTC
CDR3 protein: CASSLAGQASETQYF

D gene: NA
J gene: TRBJ1-1
V gene: TRBV20-1
clone size: many
CDR3 DNA: TGCAGTGCTAGACGCGGGGGACGTGAAGCTTTCTTT
CDR3 protein: CSARRGGREAFF

D gene: TRBD1
J gene: TRBJ2-6
V gene: TRBV24-1
clone size: many
CDR3 DNA: TGTGCCACCAGTGAATCTACAGGGGGCTCTGGGGCCAACGTCCTGACTTTC
CDR3 protein: CATSESTGGSGANVLTF

D gene: NA
J gene: TRBJ2-2
V gene: TRBV6-2/TRBV6-3
clone size: NA
CDR3 DNA: TGTGCCAGCAGTTTCACCGGGGAGCTGTTTTTT
CDR3 protein: CASSFTGELFF

D gene: NA
J gene: TRBJ2-3
V gene: TRBV7-9
clone size: many
CDR3 DNA: TGTGCCAGCAGCTTAGTCGTTTTACCCACAGATACGCAGTATTTT
CDR3 protein: CASSLVVLPTDTQYF

D gene: NA
J gene: TRBJ1-2
V gene: TRBV25-1
clone size: NA
CDR3 DNA: TGTGCCAGCAGACCCCAGGGATTCTATGGCTACACCTTC
CDR3 protein: CASRPQGFYGYTF

D gene: NA
J gene: TRBJ1-3
V gene: TRBV6-5
clone size: many
CDR3 DNA: TGTGCCAGCATCCCTTCGTGGTCCGGAAACACCATATATTTT
CDR3 protein: CASIPSWSGNTIYF

D gene: TRBD1
J gene: TRBJ2-7
V gene: TRBV29-1
clone size: many
CDR3 DNA: TGCAGCGTGACAGACAGGGACCAGGGCGAGCAGTACTTC
CDR3 protein: CSVTDRDQGEQYF

D gene: NA
J gene: TRBJ1-6
V gene: TRBV15
clone size: many
CDR3 DNA: TGTGCCACCAGCAGGGGACCTGATTCACCCCTCCACTTT
CDR3 protein: CATSRGPDSPLHF

D gene: NA
J gene: TRBJ1-5
V gene: TRBV7-2
clone size: many
CDR3 DNA: TGTGCCAGCAGCTTAGGATGGGGAGGGGGTAACCAGCCCCAGCATTTT
CDR3 protein: CASSLGWGGGNQPQHF

D gene: NA
J gene: TRBJ2-5
V gene: TRBV11-2
clone size: many
CDR3 DNA: TGTGCCAGCACCCCGGTCCAATCACCAGAGACCCAGTACTTC
CDR3 protein: CASTPVQSPETQYF

D gene: NA
J gene: TRBJ2-5
V gene: TRBV7-9
clone size: many
CDR3 DNA: TGTGCCAGCAGCTCAGGTGTGGGGACCCAGTACTTC
CDR3 protein: CASSSGVGTQYF

D gene: NA
J gene: TRBJ1-2
V gene: TRBV15
clone size: few
CDR3 DNA: TGTGCCACCAGCAACCGGGACACAGCTAACTATGGCTACACCTTC
CDR3 protein: CATSNRDTANYGYTF

D gene: TRBD2
J gene: TRBJ2-1
V gene: TRBV14
clone size: NA
CDR3 DNA: TGTGCCAGCAGCCCGGCCCAGGGACTAGCGGGAGGAGCCTACAATGAGCAGTTCTTC
CDR3 protein: CASSPAQGLAGGAYNEQFF

D gene: TRBD2
J gene: TRBJ2-5
V gene: TRBV28
clone size: many
CDR3 DNA: TGTGCCAGCAGTAGTACCGGGACTAGCGGAGGGACCCAGTACTTC
CDR3 protein: CASSSTGTSGGTQYF

D gene: TRBD1
J gene: TRBJ1-1
V gene: TRBV10-3
clone size: many
CDR3 DNA: TGTGCCATCAGGCAGGGGGTTGAAGCTTTCTTT
CDR3 protein: CAIRQGVEAFF

D gene: NA
J gene: TRBJ2-7
V gene: TRBV3-1
clone size: many
CDR3 DNA: TGTGCCAGCAGCCAAGGCGGGATCGAGCAGTACTTC
CDR3 protein: CASSQGGIEQYF

D gene: TRBD1
J gene: TRBJ1-2
V gene: TRBV6-2/TRBV6-3
clone size: NA
CDR3 DNA: TGTGCCAGCAGTTACCCGCGAGATGCGGAGGGGGCAGGCAACTATGGCTACACCTTC
CDR3 protein: CASSYPRDAEGAGNYGYTF

D gene: NA
J gene: TRBJ2-5
V gene: TRBV7-8
clone size: many
CDR3 DNA: TGTGCCAGCAGCTTAGGGGCGGAGGAGACCCAGTACTTC
CDR3 protein: CASSLGAEETQYF

D gene: NA
J gene: TRBJ1-2
V gene: TRBV6-2/TRBV6-3
clone size: few
CDR3 DNA: TGTGCCAGCAGTTACGCCCTAACAGGAGGCGGCTACACCTTC
CDR3 protein: CASSYALTGGGYTF

D gene: NA
J gene: TRBJ2-4
V gene: TRBV7-9
clone size: many
CDR3 DNA: TGTGCCAGCAGCTCGGAAAACATTCAGTACTTC
CDR3 protein: CASSSENIQYF

D gene: NA
J gene: TRBJ2-1
V gene: TRBV11-2
clone size: NA
CDR3 DNA: TGTGCCAGCAGCGTTCGCCTGTACAATGAGCAGTTCTTC
CDR3 protein: CASSVRLYNEQFF

D gene: TRBD1
J gene: TRBJ2-3
V gene: TRBV27
clone size: once
CDR3 DNA: TGTGCCAGCAGTCAGGGGGCTAAGGATACGCAGTATTTT
CDR3 protein: CASSQGAKDTQYF

D gene: TRBD2
J gene: TRBJ2-3
V gene: TRBV10-1
clone size: many
CDR3 DNA: TGCGCCAGCAGTGAGGTTCTAGCGGGTACAGATACGCAGTATTTT
CDR3 protein: CASSEVLAGTDTQYF

D gene: NA
J gene: TRBJ2-5
V gene: TRBV11-3
clone size: few
CDR3 DNA: TGTGCCAGCAGCCTGCGTTGGTCCGGGGAGACCCAGTACTTC
CDR3 protein: CASSLRWSGETQYF

D gene: NA
J gene: TRBJ2-3
V gene: TRBV20-1
clone size: many
CDR3 DNA: TGCAGTGCTAGATCCTCCACAGGCAGTAGCACAGATACGCAGTATTTT
CDR3 protein: CSARSSTGSSTDTQYF

D gene: NA
J gene: TRBJ2-4
V gene: TRBV6-6
clone size: NA
CDR3 DNA: TGTGCCAGCAGTCCCGGGACCCCACTGGGGGCCAAAAACATTCAGTACTTC
CDR3 protein: CASSPGTPLGAKNIQYF

D gene: NA
J gene: TRBJ2-3
V gene: TRBV20-1
clone size: many
CDR3 DNA: TGCAGTGCTTTCCCTAGGGGACCGTACACAGATACGCAGTATTTT
CDR3 protein: CSAFPRGPYTDTQYF

D gene: TRBD2
J gene: TRBJ2-3
V gene: TRBV20-1
clone size: many
CDR3 DNA: TGCAGTGCTTGCCGAGGGACTAGCGGGGGGGATACGCAGTATTTT
CDR3 protein: CSACRGTSGGDTQYF

D gene: NA
J gene: TRBJ1-6
V gene: TRBV27
clone size: NA
CDR3 DNA: TGTGCCAGCACCCCCGGGACACATAATTCACCCCTCCACTTT
CDR3 protein: CASTPGTHNSPLHF

D gene: NA
J gene: TRBJ1-3
V gene: TRBV11-2
clone size: many
CDR3 DNA: TGTGCCAGCAGCTTAGATTGGACCTCTGGAAACACCATATATTTT
CDR3 protein: CASSLDWTSGNTIYF

D gene: NA
J gene: TRBJ2-1
V gene: TRBV30
clone size: NA
CDR3 DNA: TGTGCCTGGAGTGTACGCGGGTACAACAATGAGCAGTTCTTC
CDR3 protein: CAWSVRGYNNEQFF

D gene: TRBD1
J gene: TRBJ2-4
V gene: TRBV15
clone size: few
CDR3 DNA: TGTGCCACCAGCGGCGGGACAGGGTGGGCCAAAAACATTCAGTACTTC
CDR3 protein: CATSGGTGWAKNIQYF